This entry lists 12 T cell receptor beta chains sequenced from one sample in a study of T cell responses to AZD1222 COVID-19 vaccine. The method was immunoSEQ multiplex PCR; TCRdb's version includes in-frame clones alone and lacks a portion of them. Among 75,000 to 100,000 clones listed, roughly 87% were seen once. The sample consisted of peripheral blood, taken on day 0 of AZD1222 vaccination. The source of these receptors is an adult in good health.

The CDR3 loop is CASKVPILGVSSYNEQFF. For the CDR3, the DNA is TGTGCCAGCAAAGTCCCTATATTAGGGGTTAGCTCCTACAATGAGCAGTTCTTC. This chain connects TRBV21-1 to TRBJ2-1; TRBD1 reflects the table's D call only, with no check against the DNA. TRBV21-1 is recorded as a pseudogene. CDR3 size: 18 residues.

This chain joins TRBV6-6 and TRBJ1-5; 7 nucleotides agree with TRBD1. Trimming at V came to 6 bases and at J to 3 bases, leaving 11 bases not matched to a gene. CDR3 length: 16 residues. Germline V CDR1 and CDR2: MNHNY, SVGAGI (reference sequence). The CDR3 reads CASRVAADRPNQPQHF. DNA of the CDR3: TGTGCCAGCAGAGTTGCTGCGGACAGGCCCAATCAGCCCCAGCATTTT.

The gene calls are TRBV12-3 or TRBV12-4 and TRBJ2-1; TRBD1 is a possible D gene (6 bases). Trimming stripped 0 bases from V and 10 bases from J, with 10 bases between. The CDR3 spans 13 residues. The CDR3 region has the DNA TGTGCCAGCAGTTTAGCACAGGGAGCGGAGCAGTTCTTC. This gives the protein CASSLAQGAEQFF.

The V call is TRBV7-9, the J call TRBJ2-3; D uncertain. CDR3 length: 12 residues. CDR1 SEHNR and CDR2 FQNEAQ come from the germline V gene (reference sequence). The ends were cut back, 7 bases at V and 6 bases at J, with 11 bases in the middle. CDR3 nucleotide sequence: TGTGCCAGCACTCCGCTTCGGGATACGCAGTATTTT. It translates to CASTPLRDTQYF. The variable domain in full, completed from reference TRBV7-9 and TRBJ2-3, reads DTGVSQNPRHKITKRGQNVTFRCDPISEHNRLYWYRQTLGQGPEFLTYFQNEAQLEKSRLLSDRFSAERPKGSFSTLEIQRTEQGDSAMYLCASTPLRDTQYFGPGTRLTVL.

The chain joins TRBV15 to TRBJ2-1; D not certain. Germline CDR1 and CDR2: LNHNV and YYDKDF (reference sequence). This CDR3 contains 14 residues. V was trimmed by 6 bases and J by 2 bases, leaving 11 bases between them. The chain's CDR3 is CATRGSVTYNEQFF. For the CDR3, the DNA is TGTGCCACCAGGGGGTCGGTGACCTACAATGAGCAGTTCTTC.

This chain uses TRBV10-3 with TRBJ1-6; tentative D call: TRBD1 (5 bases). V lost 4 bases, J lost 8 bases, and 12 bases lay in between. Germline V gives CDR1 ENHRY, CDR2 SYGVKD. CDR3 size: 14 residues. CDR3 bases: TGTGCCATCAGTGCACGGGGGTCGGATTCACCCCTCCACTTT. This encodes CAISARGSDSPLHF.

This chain joins TRBV4-2 and TRBJ2-7, with 14 bases matching TRBD2. From germline, CDR1 is LGHNA and CDR2 YNFKEQ. The V gene end was trimmed by 3 bases and the J gene end by 8 bases; junction bases not matched to a gene: 6. The CDR3 runs 15 residues. The CDR3 DNA is TGTGCCAGCAGCCAGGGACTAGCGGGGGATGTTCAGCAGTACTTC. Amino acids: CASSQGLAGDVQQYF.

The chain has TRBV11-2 and TRBJ2-7, with unresolved D. Germline V gene lookup returns CDR1 SGHAT and CDR2 FQNNGV. This CDR3 has 11 amino acids. The V end lost 5 bases, the J end lost 1 base, and 3 bases lay between the germline ends. The CDR3 loop reads CASSTSYEQYF. CDR3 bases: TGTGCCAGCAGCACTTCCTACGAGCAGTACTTC.

The chain recombines TRBV27 with TRBJ2-1; TRBD2 might be the D (7 bases). Germline V lookup: CDR1 MNHEY, CDR2 SMNVEV (reference sequence). The CDR3 extends over 16 amino acids. The V gene lost 1 base and the J gene lost 7 bases, with 17 bases spanning the gap. Written as DNA, the CDR3 is TGTGCCAGCAGTTTATATTCCGGGGGGCCGGGAAATGAGCAGTTCTTC. It encodes CASSLYSGGPGNEQFF.

The V call is TRBV5-4, the J call TRBJ2-7, with D maybe TRBD1 (6 bases). The CDR3 loop spans 13 amino acids. Germline assignment: CDR1 SGHNT and CDR2 YYREEE (reference sequence). The V gene lost 4 bases and the J gene lost 2 bases, with 10 bases spanning the gap. As DNA, the CDR3 is TGTGCCAGCAGCCAGGGGTCGCCCTACGAGCAGTACTTC. Translating it yields CASSQGSPYEQYF.

The genes are TRBV12-3 or TRBV12-4 and TRBJ1-1; D ambiguous. This CDR3 spans 11 amino acids. V lost 5 bases and J lost 11, with 12 bases in between. The CDR3 DNA reads TGTGCCAGCAGTGTCATGGGAGGGGCTTTCTTT. As protein: CASSVMGGAFF.

This clone was found once. This chain uses TRBV2 with TRBJ2-2; D is undetermined. Germline V lookup: CDR1 SNHLY, CDR2 FYNNEI. This CDR3 spans 12 amino acids. V lost 2 bases, J lost 6 bases, and 4 bases lay in between. The CDR3 DNA is TGTGCCAGCAGTGAATTTGCCGGGGAGCTGTTTTTT. Protein product: CASSEFAGELFF.